This entry describes one TCR beta chain. The germline CDR1 and CDR2 sequences are KGHDR and SFDVKD. Trimming cost V 3 bases and J 5 bases; bases outside gene matches: 12. This CDR3 is 17 amino acids long. Per the study methods: By means of reference gene primer amplification, nucleated cell counts were estimated. TCRdb keeps only in-frame clones here, not all; method: immunoSEQ multiplex PCR. The V and J calls and clone size come from that table; D and trimming were worked out from the DNA. The repertoire has about 47,000 clones, about 80% of them found once; the top ten carry 23%. These data belong to a study of blood T cell repertoires in COVID-19. Study overall: Material from acute and convalescent COVID-19 was sourced from the United States, Italy and Spain.

The sequenced sample consisted of peripheral blood. The sequence was obtained from a woman aged 60-75 years with acute or convalescent COVID-19. This rearrangement joins TRBV24-1 to TRBJ2-1; 7 nucleotides match TRBD2. CDR3 amino acids: CATSDPSQAGKDNEQFF. Here the CDR3 DNA reads TGTGCCACCAGTGATCCCTCCCAAGCGGGGAAAGACAATGAGCAGTTCTTC.